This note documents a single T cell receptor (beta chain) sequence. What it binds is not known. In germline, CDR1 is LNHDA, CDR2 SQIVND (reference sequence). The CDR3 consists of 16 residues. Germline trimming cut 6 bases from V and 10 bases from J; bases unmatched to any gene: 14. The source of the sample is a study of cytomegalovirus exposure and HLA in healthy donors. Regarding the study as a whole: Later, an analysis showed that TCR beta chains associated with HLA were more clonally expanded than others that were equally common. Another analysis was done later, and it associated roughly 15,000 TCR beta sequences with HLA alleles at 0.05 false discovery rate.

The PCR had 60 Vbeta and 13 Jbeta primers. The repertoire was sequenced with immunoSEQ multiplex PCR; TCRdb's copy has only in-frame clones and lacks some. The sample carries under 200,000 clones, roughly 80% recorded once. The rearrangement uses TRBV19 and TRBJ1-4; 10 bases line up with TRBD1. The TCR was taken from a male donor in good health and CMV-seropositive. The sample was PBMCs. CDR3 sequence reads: CASRGPLRDRGVKLFF. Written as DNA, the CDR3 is TGTGCCAGTAGAGGCCCCCTCCGGGACAGGGGTGTAAAACTGTTTTTT. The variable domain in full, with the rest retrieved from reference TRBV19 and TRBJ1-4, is DGGITQSPKYLFRKEGQNVTLSCEQNLNHDAMYWYRQDPGQGLRLIYYSQIVNDFQKGDIAEGYSVSREKKESFPLTVTSAQKNPTAFYLCASRGPLRDRGVKLFFGSGTQLSVL.